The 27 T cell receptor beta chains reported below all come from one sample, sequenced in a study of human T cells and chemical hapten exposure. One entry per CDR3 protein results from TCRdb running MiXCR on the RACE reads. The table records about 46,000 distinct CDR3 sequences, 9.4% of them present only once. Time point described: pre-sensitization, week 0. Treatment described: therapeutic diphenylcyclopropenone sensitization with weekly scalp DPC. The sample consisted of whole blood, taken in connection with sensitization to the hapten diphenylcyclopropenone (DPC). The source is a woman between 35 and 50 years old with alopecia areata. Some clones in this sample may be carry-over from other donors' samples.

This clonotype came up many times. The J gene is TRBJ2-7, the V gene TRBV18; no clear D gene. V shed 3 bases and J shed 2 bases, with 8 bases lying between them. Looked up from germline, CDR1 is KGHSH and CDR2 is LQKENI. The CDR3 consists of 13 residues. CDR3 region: CASSPPTPYEQYF. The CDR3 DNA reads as TGTGCCAGCTCACCTCCGACGCCCTACGAGCAGTACTTC.

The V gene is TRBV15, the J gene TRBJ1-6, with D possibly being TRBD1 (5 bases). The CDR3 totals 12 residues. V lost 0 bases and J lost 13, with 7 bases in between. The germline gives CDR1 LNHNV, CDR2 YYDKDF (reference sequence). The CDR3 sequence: CATSRERGPLHF. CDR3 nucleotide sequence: TGTGCCACCAGCAGAGAAAGGGGCCCCCTCCACTTT.

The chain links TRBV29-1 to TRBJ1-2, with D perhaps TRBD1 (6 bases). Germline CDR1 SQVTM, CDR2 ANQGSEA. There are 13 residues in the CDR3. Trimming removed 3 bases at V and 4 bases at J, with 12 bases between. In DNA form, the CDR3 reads TGCAGCGTTGACCCCGGGGGCTTCTATGGCTACACCTTC. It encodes CSVDPGGFYGYTF.

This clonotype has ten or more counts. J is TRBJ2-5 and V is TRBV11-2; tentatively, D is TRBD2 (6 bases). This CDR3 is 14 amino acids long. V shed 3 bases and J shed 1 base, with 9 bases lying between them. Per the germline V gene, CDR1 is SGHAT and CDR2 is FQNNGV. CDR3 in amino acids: CASSFHSGQETQYF. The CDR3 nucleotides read TGTGCCAGCAGCTTCCATAGCGGCCAAGAGACCCAGTACTTC.

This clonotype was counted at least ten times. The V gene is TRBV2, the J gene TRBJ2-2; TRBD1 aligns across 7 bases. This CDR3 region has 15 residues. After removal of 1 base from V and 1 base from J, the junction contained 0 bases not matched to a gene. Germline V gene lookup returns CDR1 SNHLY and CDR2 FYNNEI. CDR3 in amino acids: CASSEGQGNTGELFF. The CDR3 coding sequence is TGTGCCAGCAGTGAAGGACAGGGGAACACCGGGGAGCTGTTTTTT.

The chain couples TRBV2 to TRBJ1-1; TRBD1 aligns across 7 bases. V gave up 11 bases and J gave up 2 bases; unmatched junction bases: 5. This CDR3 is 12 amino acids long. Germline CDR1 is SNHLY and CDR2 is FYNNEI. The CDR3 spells CAEGQSNTEAFF. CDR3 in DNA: TGTGCCGAGGGACAGAGTAACACTGAAGCTTTCTTT.

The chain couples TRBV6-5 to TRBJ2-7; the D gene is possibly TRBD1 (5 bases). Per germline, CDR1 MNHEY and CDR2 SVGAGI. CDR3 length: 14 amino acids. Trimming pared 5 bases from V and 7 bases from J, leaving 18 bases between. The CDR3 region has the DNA TGTGCCAGCAGTCGGACATCACGGCCCTGGGAGCAGTACTTC. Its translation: CASSRTSRPWEQYF.

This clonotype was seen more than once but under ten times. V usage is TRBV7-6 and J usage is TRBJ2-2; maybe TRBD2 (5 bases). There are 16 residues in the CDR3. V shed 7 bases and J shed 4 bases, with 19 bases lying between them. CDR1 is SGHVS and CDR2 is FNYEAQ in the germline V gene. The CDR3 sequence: CASTKGAFGSTGELFF. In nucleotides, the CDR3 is TGTGCCAGCACCAAGGGCGCTTTTGGGAGCACCGGGGAGCTGTTTTTT.

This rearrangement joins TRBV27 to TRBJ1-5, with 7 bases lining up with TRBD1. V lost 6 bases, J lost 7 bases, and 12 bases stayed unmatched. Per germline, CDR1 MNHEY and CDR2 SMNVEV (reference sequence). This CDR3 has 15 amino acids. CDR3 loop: CASRVTYRGGQPQHF. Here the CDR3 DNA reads TGTGCCAGCAGGGTTACATACAGGGGAGGGCAGCCCCAGCATTTT.

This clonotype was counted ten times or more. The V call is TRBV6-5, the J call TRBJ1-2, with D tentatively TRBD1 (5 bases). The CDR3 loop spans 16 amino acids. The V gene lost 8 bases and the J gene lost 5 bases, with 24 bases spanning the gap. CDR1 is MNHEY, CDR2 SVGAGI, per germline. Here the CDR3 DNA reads TGTGCCAGCGGTAAATCCAGGGCTTTGGGAGTATATGGCTACACCTTC. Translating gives CASGKSRALGVYGYTF.

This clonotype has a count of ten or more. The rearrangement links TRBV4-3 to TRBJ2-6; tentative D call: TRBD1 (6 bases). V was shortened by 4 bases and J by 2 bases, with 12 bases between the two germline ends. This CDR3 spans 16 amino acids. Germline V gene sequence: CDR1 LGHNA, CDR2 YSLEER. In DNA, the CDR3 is TGCGCCAGCAGCCCAAACTCAGGGGCTGGGGCCAACGTCCTGACTTTC. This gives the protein CASSPNSGAGANVLTF.

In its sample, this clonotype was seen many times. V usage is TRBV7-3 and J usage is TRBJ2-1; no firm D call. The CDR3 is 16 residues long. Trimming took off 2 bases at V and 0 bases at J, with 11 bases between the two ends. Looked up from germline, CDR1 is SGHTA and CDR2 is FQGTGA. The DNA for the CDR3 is TGTGCCAGCAGCTTAGGTGGCCACAGCTCCTACAATGAGCAGTTCTTC. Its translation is CASSLGGHSSYNEQFF.

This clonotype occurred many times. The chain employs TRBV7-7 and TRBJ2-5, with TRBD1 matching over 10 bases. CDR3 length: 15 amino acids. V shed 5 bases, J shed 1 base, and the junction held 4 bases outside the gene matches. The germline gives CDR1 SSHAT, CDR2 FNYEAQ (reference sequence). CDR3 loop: CASSTGQGSQETQYF. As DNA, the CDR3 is TGTGCCAGCAGCACGGGACAGGGGTCCCAAGAGACCCAGTACTTC.

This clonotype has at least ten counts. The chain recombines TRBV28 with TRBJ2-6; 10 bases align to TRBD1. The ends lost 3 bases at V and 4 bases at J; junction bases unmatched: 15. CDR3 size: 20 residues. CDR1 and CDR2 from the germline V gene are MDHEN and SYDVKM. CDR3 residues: CASSFIPGQGDRTGANVLTF. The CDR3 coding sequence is TGTGCCAGCAGTTTCATCCCCGGACAGGGGGATCGAACCGGGGCCAACGTCCTGACTTTC.

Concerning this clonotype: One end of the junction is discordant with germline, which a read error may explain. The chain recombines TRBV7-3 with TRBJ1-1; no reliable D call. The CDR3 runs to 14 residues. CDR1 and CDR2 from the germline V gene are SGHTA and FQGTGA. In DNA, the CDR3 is TGTGTCAGCAGCTCCACGAGCGGGAACACTGAAGCTTTCTTT. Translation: CVSSSTSGNTEAFF. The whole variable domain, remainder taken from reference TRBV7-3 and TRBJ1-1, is GAGVSQTPSNKVTEKGKYVELRCDPISGHTALYWYRQSLGQGPEFLIYFQGTGAADDSGLPNDRFFAVRPEGSVSTLKIQRTERGDSAVYLCVSSSTSGNTEAFFGQGTRLTVV.

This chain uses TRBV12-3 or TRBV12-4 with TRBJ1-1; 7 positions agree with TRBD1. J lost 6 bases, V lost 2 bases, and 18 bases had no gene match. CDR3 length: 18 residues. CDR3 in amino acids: CASSLRGTVFLDSAEAFF. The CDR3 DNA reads TGTGCCAGCAGTTTAAGGGGGACAGTATTCCTCGATTCGGCTGAAGCTTTCTTT.

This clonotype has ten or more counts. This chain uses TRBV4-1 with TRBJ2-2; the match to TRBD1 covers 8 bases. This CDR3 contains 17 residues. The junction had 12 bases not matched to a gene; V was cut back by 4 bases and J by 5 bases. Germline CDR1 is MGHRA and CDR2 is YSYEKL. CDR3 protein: CASSPGQGSGETGELFF. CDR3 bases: TGCGCCAGCAGCCCTGGACAGGGTAGTGGGGAGACCGGGGAGCTGTTTTTT.

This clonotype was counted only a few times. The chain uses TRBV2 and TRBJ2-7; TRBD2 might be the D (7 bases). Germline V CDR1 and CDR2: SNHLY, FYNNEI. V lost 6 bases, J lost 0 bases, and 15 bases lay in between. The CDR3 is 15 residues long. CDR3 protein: CASRGRGPSSYEQYF. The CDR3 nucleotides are TGTGCCAGCAGGGGGCGGGGGCCCTCCTCCTACGAGCAGTACTTC.

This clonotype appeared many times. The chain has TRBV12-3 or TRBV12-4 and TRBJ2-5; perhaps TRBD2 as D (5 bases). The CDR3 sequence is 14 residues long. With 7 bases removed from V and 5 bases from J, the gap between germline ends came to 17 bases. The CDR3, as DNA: TGTGCCAGCACCTCGCGGGTTGCGAGGGAGACCCAGTACTTC. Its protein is CASTSRVARETQYF.

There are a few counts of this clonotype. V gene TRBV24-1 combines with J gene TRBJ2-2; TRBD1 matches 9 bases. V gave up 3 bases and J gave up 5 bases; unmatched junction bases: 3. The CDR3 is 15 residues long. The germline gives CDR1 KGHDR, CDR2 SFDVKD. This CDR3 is CATSDGDRETGELFF. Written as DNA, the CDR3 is TGTGCCACCAGTGATGGGGACAGGGAGACCGGGGAGCTGTTTTTT.

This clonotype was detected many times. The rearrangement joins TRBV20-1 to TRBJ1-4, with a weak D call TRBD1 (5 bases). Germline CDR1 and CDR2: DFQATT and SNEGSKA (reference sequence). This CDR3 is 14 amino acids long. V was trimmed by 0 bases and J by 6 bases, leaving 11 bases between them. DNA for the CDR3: TGCAGTGCTAGAGATGATAGGGGAGATGAAAAACTGTTTTTT. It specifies CSARDDRGDEKLFF.

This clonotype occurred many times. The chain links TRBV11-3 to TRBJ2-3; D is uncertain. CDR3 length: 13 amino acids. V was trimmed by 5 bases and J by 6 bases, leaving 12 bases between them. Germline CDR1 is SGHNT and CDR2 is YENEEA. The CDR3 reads CASSHFEVDTQYF. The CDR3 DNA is TGTGCCAGCAGCCACTTCGAAGTGGATACGCAGTATTTT.

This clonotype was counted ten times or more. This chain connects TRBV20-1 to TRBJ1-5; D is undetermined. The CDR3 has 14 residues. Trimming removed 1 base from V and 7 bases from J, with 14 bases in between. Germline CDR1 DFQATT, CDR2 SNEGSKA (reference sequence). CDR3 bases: TGCAGTGCTAGAGCGGGCCAGGTCAAACAGCCCCAGCATTTT. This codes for CSARAGQVKQPQHF.

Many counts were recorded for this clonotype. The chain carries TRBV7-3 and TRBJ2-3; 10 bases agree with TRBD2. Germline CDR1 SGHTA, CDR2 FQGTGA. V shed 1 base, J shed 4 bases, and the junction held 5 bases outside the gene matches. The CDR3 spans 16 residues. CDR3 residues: CASSLMSGGAADTQYF. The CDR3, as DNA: TGTGCCAGCAGCTTAATGAGCGGGGGGGCCGCAGATACGCAGTATTTT.

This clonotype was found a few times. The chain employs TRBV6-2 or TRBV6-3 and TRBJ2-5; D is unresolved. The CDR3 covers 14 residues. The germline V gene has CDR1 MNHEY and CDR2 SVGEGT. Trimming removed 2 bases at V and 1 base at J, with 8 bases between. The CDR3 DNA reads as TGTGCCAGCAGTTACACCGTCATCCAAGAGACCCAGTACTTC. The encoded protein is CASSYTVIQETQYF.

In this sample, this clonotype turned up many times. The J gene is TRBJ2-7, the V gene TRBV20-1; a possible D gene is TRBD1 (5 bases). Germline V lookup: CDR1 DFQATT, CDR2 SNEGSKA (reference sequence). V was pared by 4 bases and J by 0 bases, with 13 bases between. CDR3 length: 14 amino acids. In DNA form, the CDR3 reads TGCAGTGCTACCGCGACAGAGTTCTCCTACGAGCAGTACTTC. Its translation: CSATATEFSYEQYF.

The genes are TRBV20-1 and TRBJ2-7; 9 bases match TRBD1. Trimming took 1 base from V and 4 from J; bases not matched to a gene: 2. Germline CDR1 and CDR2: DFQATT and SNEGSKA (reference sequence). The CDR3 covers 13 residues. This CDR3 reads CSARGDRDYEQYF. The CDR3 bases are TGCAGTGCTAGAGGGGACAGGGATTACGAGCAGTACTTC.